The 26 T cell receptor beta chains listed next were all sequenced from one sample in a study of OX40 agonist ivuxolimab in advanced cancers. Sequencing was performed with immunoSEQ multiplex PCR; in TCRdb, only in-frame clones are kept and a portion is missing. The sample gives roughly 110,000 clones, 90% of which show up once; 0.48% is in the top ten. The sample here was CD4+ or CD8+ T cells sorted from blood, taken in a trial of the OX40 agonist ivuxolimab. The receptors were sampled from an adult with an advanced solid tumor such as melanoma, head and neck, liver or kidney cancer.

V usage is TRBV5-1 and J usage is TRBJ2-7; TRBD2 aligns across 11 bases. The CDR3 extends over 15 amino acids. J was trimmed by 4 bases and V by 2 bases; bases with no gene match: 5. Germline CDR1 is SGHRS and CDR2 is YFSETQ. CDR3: CASSFLAGGEYEQYF. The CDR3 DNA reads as TGCGCCAGCAGCTTCCTAGCGGGGGGCGAGTACGAGCAGTACTTC.

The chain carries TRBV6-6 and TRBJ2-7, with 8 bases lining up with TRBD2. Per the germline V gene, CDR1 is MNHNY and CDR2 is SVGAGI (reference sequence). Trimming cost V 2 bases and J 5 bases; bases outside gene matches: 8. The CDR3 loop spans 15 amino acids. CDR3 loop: CASSYLTGGNNEQYF. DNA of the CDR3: TGTGCCAGCAGTTACCTCACGGGAGGGAACAACGAGCAGTACTTC.

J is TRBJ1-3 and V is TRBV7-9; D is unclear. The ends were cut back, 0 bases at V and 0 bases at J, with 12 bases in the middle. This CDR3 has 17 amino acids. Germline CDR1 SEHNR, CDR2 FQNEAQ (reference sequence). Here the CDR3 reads CASSLADSKGSGNTIYF. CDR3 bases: TGTGCCAGCAGCTTAGCCGATAGTAAGGGCTCTGGAAACACCATATATTTT.

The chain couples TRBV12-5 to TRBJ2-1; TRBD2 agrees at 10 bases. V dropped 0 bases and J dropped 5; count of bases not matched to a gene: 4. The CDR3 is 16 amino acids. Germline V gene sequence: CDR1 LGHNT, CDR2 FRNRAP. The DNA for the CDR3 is TGTGCTAGTGGTTTGGTACGAACTAGCGGGGACAATGAGCAGTTCTTC. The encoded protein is CASGLVRTSGDNEQFF.

CDR3 sequence reads: CASSLTDRTYNEQFF. The CDR3 DNA follows: TGTGCCAGCAGCTTAACGGACAGAACTTACAATGAGCAGTTCTTC. The rearrangement uses TRBV7-3 and TRBJ2-1, with D possibly being TRBD1 (6 bases). Germline V CDR1 and CDR2: SGHTA, FQGTGA. V gave up 0 bases and J gave up 4 bases, with 10 bases separating them. This CDR3 is built from 15 residues. The variable domain in full, with the rest retrieved from reference TRBV7-3 and TRBJ2-1, is GAGVSQTPSNKVTEKGKYVELRCDPISGHTALYWYRQSLGQGPEFLIYFQGTGAADDSGLPNDRFFAVRPEGSVSTLKIQRTERGDSAVYLCASSLTDRTYNEQFFGPGTRLTVL.

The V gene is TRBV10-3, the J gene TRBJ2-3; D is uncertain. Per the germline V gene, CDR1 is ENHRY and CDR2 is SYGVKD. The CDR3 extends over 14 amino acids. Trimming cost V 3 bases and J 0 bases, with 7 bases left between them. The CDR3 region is CAISDAVSTDTQYF. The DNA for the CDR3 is TGTGCCATCAGTGACGCGGTTAGCACAGATACGCAGTATTTT.

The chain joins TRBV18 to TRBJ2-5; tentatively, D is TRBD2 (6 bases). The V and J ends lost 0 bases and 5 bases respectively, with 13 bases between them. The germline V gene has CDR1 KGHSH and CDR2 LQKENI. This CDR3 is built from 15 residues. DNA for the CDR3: TGTGCCAGCTCACCACCGGGAGGTGCGCGGGAGACCCAGTACTTC. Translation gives CASSPPGGARETQYF. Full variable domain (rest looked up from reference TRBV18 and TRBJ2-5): NAGVMQNPRHLVRRRGQEARLRCSPMKGHSHVYWYRQLPEEGLKFMVYLQKENIIDESGMPKERFSAEFPKEGPSILRIQQVVRGDSAAYFCASSPPGGARETQYFGPGTRLLVL.

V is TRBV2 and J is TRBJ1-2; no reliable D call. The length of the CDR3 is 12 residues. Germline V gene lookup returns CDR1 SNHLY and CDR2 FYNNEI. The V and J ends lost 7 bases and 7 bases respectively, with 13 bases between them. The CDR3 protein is CASTRQGFGYTF. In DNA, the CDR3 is TGTGCCAGCACTAGACAAGGGTTTGGCTACACCTTC.

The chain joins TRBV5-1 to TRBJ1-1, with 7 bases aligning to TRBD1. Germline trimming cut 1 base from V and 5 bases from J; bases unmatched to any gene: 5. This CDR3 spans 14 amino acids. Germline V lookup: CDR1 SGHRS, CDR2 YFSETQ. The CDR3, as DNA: TGCGCCAGCAGCTTGAAGGGGGCGCTGACTGAAGCTTTCTTT. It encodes CASSLKGALTEAFF. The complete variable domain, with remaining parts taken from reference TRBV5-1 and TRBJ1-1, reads KAGVTQTPRYLIKTRGQQVTLSCSPISGHRSVSWYQQTPGQGLQFLFEYFSETQRNKGNFPGRFSGRQFSNSRSEMNVSTLELGDSALYLCASSLKGALTEAFFGQGTRLTVV.

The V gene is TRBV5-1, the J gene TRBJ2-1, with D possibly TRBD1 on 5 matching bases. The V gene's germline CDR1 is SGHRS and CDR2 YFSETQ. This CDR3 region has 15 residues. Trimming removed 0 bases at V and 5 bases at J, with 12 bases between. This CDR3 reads CASSLAVSGNNEQFF. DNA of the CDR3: TGCGCCAGCAGCTTGGCCGTATCAGGGAACAATGAGCAGTTCTTC. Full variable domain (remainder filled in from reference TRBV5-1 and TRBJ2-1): KAGVTQTPRYLIKTRGQQVTLSCSPISGHRSVSWYQQTPGQGLQFLFEYFSETQRNKGNFPGRFSGRQFSNSRSEMNVSTLELGDSALYLCASSLAVSGNNEQFFGPGTRLTVL.

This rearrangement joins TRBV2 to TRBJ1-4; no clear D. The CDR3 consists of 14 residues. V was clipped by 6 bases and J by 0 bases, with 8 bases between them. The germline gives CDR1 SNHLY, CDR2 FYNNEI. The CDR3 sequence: CASSPQATNEKLFF. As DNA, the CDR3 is TGTGCCAGCAGCCCTCAGGCAACTAATGAAAAACTGTTTTTT. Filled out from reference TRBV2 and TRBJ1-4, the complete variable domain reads EPEVTQTPSHQVTQMGQEVILRCVPISNHLYFYWYRQILGQKVEFLVSFYNNEISEKSEIFDDQFSVERPDGSNFTLKIRSTKLEDSAMYFCASSPQATNEKLFFGSGTQLSVL.

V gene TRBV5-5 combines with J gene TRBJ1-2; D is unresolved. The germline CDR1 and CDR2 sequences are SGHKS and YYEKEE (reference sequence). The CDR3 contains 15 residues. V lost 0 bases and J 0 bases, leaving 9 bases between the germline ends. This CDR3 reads CASSLAGGANYGYTF. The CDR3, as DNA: TGTGCCAGCAGCTTGGCGGGAGGAGCTAACTATGGCTACACCTTC.

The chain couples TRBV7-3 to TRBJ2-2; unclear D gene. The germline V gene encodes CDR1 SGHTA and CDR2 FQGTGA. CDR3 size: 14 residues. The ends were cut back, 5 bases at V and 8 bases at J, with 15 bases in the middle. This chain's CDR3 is CASSTRAPGGELFF. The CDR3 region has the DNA TGTGCCAGCAGCACCCGGGCCCCCGGAGGGGAGCTGTTTTTT.

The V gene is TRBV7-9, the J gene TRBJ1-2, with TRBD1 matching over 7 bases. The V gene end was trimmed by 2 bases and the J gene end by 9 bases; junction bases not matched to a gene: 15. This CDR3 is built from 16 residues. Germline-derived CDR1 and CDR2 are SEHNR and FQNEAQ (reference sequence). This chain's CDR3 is CASSLKGQQLMESYTF. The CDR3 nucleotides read TGTGCCAGCAGCTTAAAGGGACAGCAGCTGATGGAAAGCTACACCTTC.

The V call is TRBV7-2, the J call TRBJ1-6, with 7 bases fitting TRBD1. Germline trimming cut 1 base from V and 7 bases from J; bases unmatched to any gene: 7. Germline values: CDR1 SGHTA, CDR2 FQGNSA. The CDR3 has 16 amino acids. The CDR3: CASSLVGTVLNSPLHF. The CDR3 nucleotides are TGTGCCAGCAGCTTAGTCGGGACAGTTTTGAATTCACCCCTCCACTTT.

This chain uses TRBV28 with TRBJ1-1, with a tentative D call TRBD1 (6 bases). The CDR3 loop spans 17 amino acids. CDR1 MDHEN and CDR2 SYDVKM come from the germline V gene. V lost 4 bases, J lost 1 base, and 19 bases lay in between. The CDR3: CASSSAGVGERNTEAFF. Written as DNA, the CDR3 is TGTGCCAGCAGTTCCGCAGGGGTGGGGGAAAGGAACACTGAAGCTTTCTTT. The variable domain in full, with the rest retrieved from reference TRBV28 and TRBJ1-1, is DVKVTQSSRYLVKRTGEKVFLECVQDMDHENMFWYRQDPGLGLRLIYFSYDVKMKEKGDIPEGYSVSREKKERFSLILESASTNQTSMYLCASSSAGVGERNTEAFFGQGTRLTVV.

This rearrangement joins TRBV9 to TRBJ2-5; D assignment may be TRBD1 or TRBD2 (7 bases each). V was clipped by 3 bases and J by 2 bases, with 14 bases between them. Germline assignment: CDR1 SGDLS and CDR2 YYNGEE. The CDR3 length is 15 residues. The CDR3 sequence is CASSAMQGGQETQYF. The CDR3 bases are TGTGCCAGCAGCGCGATGCAGGGGGGGCAAGAGACCCAGTACTTC.

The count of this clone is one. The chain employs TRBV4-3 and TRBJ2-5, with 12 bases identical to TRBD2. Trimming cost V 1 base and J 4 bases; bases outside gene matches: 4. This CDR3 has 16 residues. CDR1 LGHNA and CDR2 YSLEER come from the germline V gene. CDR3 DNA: TGCGCCAGCAGCCAAGCTAGCGGGGGGGCAGGAGAGACCCAGTACTTC. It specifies CASSQASGGAGETQYF.

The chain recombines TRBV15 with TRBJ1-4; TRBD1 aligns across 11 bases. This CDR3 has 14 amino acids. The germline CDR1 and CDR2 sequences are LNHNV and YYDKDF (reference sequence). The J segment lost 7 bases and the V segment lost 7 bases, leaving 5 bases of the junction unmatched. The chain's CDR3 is CATTRDRGSEKLFF. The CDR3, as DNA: TGTGCCACCACTCGGGACAGGGGGAGTGAAAAACTGTTTTTT. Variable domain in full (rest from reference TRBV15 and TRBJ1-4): DAMVIQNPRYQVTQFGKPVTLSCSQTLNHNVMYWYQQKSSQAPKLLFHYYDKDFNNEADTPDNFQSRRPNTSFCFLDIRSPGLGDTAMYLCATTRDRGSEKLFFGSGTQLSVL.

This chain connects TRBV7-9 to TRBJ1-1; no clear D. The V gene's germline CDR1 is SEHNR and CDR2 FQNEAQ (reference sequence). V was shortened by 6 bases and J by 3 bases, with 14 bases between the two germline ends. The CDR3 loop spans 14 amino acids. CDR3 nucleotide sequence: TGTGCCAGCAGTTATGGAGTTCGGGACACTGAAGCTTTCTTT. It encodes CASSYGVRDTEAFF.

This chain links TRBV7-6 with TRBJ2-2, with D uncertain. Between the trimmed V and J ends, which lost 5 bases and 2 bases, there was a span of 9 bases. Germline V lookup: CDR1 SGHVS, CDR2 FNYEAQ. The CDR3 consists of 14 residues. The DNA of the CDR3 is TGTGCCAGCAGCCCGAATGTAAACACCGGGGAGCTGTTTTTT. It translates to CASSPNVNTGELFF.

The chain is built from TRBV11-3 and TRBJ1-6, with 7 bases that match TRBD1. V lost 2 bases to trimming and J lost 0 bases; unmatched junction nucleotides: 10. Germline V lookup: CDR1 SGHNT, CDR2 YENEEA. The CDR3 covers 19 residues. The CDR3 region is CASSLLSRQGSSYNSPLHF. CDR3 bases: TGTGCCAGCAGCTTACTATCACGACAGGGAAGCTCCTATAATTCACCCCTCCACTTT.

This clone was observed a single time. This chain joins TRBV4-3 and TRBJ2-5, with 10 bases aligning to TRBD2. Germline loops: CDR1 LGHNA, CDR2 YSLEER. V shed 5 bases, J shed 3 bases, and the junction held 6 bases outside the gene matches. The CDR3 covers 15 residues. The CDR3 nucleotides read TGCGCCAGCAGCTTCAGGCTAGCGGGGGAAGAGACCCAGTACTTC. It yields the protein CASSFRLAGEETQYF.

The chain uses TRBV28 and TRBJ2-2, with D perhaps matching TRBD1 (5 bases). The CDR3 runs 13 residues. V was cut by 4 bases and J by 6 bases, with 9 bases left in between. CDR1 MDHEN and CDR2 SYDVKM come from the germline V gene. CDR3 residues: CASSSRVPGELFF. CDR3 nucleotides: TGTGCCAGCAGTTCCAGGGTTCCCGGGGAGCTGTTTTTT.

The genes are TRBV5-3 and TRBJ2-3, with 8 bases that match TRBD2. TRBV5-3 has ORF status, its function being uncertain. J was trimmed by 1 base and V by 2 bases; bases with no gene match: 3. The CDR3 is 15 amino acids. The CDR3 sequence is CARSLGGGCTDTQYF. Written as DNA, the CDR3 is TGTGCCAGAAGCTTAGGCGGGGGGTGCACAGATACGCAGTATTTT.

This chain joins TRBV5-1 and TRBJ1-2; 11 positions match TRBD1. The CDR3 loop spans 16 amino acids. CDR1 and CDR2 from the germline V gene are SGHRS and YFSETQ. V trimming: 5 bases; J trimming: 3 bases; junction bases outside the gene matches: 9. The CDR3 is CASRPGQGVRDYGYTF. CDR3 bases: TGCGCCAGCAGGCCGGGACAGGGGGTTAGGGACTATGGCTACACCTTC.